The 21 T cell receptor beta chains listed next were all sequenced from one sample in a study of blood T cells in healthy people across ages. For the second PCR, which ran for 7 to 11 cycles, a sample-barcoded 5' primer and a J-beta primer mix were used. A single record per CDR3 protein comes from TCRdb applying MiXCR to the 5' RACE reads. The table has around 1.5 million distinct CDR3 sequences, roughly 59% seen once. The specimen sequenced was blood. Source of these receptors: a young man in good health.

This clonotype was observed once. This chain uses TRBV27 with TRBJ1-6; no clear D gene. Trimming took off 7 bases at V and 9 bases at J, with 22 bases between the two ends. Germline V gene lookup returns CDR1 MNHEY and CDR2 SMNVEV (reference sequence). This CDR3 contains 16 residues. CDR3 loop: CASNLFSDLRSSPLHF. The CDR3 DNA sequence: TGTGCCAGCAACTTATTCTCGGACCTAAGAAGTTCACCCCTCCACTTT.

V usage is TRBV5-1 and J usage is TRBJ1-6; D may be TRBD1 (5 bases). Germline values: CDR1 SGHRS, CDR2 YFSETQ. CDR3 length: 14 amino acids. Deletions cut 0 bases from V and 7 bases from J, with 8 bases between. For the CDR3, the DNA is TGCGCCAGCAGCTTGGTGGGGGAGAATTCACCCCTCCACTTT. It translates to CASSLVGENSPLHF.

The chain has TRBV18 and TRBJ2-7, with 9 bases matching TRBD1. Per the germline V gene, CDR1 is KGHSH and CDR2 is LQKENI. The CDR3 contains 16 residues. Trimming took 6 bases from V and 2 from J; bases not matched to a gene: 11. This CDR3 is CASSKDRDRDTYEQYF. Here the CDR3 DNA reads TGTGCCAGCTCCAAGGACCGGGACAGGGATACCTACGAGCAGTACTTC.

The chain carries TRBV12-3 or TRBV12-4 and TRBJ1-1, with a tentative D call TRBD1 (5 bases). The V gene lost 6 bases and the J gene lost 0 bases, with 14 bases spanning the gap. This CDR3 has 15 residues. CDR3 DNA: TGTGCCAGCAGCCTTCGGAAGGGACTGAACACTGAAGCTTTCTTT. Amino acid sequence: CASSLRKGLNTEAFF.

The chain joins TRBV13 to TRBJ2-1, with 7 bases lining up with TRBD1. The length of the CDR3 is 13 residues. Germline trimming cut 4 bases from V and 12 bases from J; bases unmatched to any gene: 9. Germline-derived CDR1 and CDR2 are PRHDT and FYEKMQ (reference sequence). Written as DNA, the CDR3 is TGTGCCAGCAGCTCCACCCAGGGGGTTTGGCAGTTCTTC. Protein: CASSSTQGVWQFF.

This clonotype was seen more than once but under ten times. V usage is TRBV27 and J usage is TRBJ2-7; no reliable D call. Trimming removed 5 bases from V and 2 bases from J, with 10 bases in between. The CDR3 is made up of 13 amino acids. The germline CDR1 and CDR2 sequences are MNHEY and SMNVEV (reference sequence). The CDR3 spells CASSPQIAYEQYF. The CDR3 nucleotides read TGTGCCAGCAGTCCTCAGATTGCCTACGAGCAGTACTTC.

V and J are TRBV7-2 and TRBJ2-3; D is ambiguous. V gave up 7 bases and J gave up 1 base, with 15 bases separating them. The CDR3 sequence is 15 residues long. The germline V gene encodes CDR1 SGHTA and CDR2 FQGNSA. CDR3 nucleotide sequence: TGTGCCAGCACCGAGACCCTTATCGGCACAGATACGCAGTATTTT. It encodes CASTETLIGTDTQYF.

This clonotype was recorded a few times. The chain couples TRBV15 to TRBJ2-1; D not resolved. The CDR3 sequence is 17 residues long. Trimming pared 0 bases from V and 7 bases from J, leaving 19 bases between. Germline V gives CDR1 LNHNV, CDR2 YYDKDF (reference sequence). CDR3 residues: CATSRDIPRSSLNEQFF. In DNA form, the CDR3 reads TGTGCCACCAGCAGAGATATTCCGCGGAGTTCCCTGAATGAGCAGTTCTTC.

The chain links TRBV10-3 to TRBJ2-3; D is tentatively TRBD1 or TRBD2 (5 bases each). The germline CDR1 and CDR2 sequences are ENHRY and SYGVKD. V lost 7 bases, J lost 5 bases, and 13 bases lay in between. The CDR3 spans 13 residues. The CDR3 DNA reads as TGTGCCATCACTGCCGGGGCCCAAGATACGCAGTATTTT. It encodes CAITAGAQDTQYF.

The genes are TRBV10-3 and TRBJ2-7; 9 positions agree with TRBD2. In germline, CDR1 is ENHRY, CDR2 SYGVKD. Trimming took 0 bases from V and 9 from J; bases not matched to a gene: 12. This CDR3 is built from 16 residues. The DNA for the CDR3 is TGTGCCATCAGTGAGTCGGTGGCGGGAGGGTTACGAGGGCAGTACTTC. It codes for CAISESVAGGLRGQYF.

This clonotype turned up a few times. The rearrangement uses TRBV4-1 and TRBJ1-6; TRBD1 matches 8 bases. This CDR3 contains 16 residues. Germline assignment: CDR1 MGHRA and CDR2 YSYEKL. Trimming took 5 bases from V and 12 from J; bases not matched to a gene: 15. The CDR3 here is CASSEPDRALRQPLHF. CDR3 DNA sequence: TGCGCCAGCAGCGAGCCGGACAGGGCGTTACGACAACCCCTCCACTTT.

The chain employs TRBV15 and TRBJ1-2; D is unclear. Germline V lookup: CDR1 LNHNV, CDR2 YYDKDF (reference sequence). CDR3 length: 13 amino acids. The ends were cut back, 0 bases at V and 8 bases at J, with 10 bases in the middle. The CDR3 coding sequence is TGTGCCACCAGCAGAGAAGAGTTCGGCGGCTACACCTTC. Amino acids: CATSREEFGGYTF.

This clonotype came up a few times. V is TRBV11-1 and J is TRBJ2-4; 8 nucleotides agree with TRBD1. With the DNA end fitting TRBJ2-7 better, the J assignment may be wrong. CDR1 is SGHAT, CDR2 FQDESV, per germline (reference sequence). The CDR3 is 14 amino acids. The CDR3 DNA reads TGTGCCAGCAGCTACCGGGACAGGAGGTACGAGCAGTACTTC. The encoded protein is CASSYRDRRYEQYF.

As DNA, the CDR3 is TGTGCCACCAGCAGAGGTACGACAAAGGCAGCTAGCACAGATACGCAGTATTTT. This sequence encodes CATSRGTTKAASTDTQYF. V and J are TRBV15 and TRBJ2-3; no reliable D call. The V end was cut by 1 base, the J end by 0 bases, with 17 bases between. CDR1 is LNHNV and CDR2 is YYDKDF in the germline V gene (reference sequence). This CDR3 is 18 amino acids long. The full variable domain, in which reference TRBV15 and TRBJ2-3 provide the parts outside the CDR3, is DAMVIQNPRYQVTQFGKPVTLSCSQTLNHNVMYWYQQKSSQAPKLLFHYYDKDFNNEADTPDNFQSRRPNTSFCFLDIRSPGLGDTAMYLCATSRGTTKAASTDTQYFGPGTRLTVL.

The V call is TRBV3-1, the J call TRBJ2-5, with D tentatively TRBD2 (5 bases). The CDR3 runs 15 residues. Germline assignment: CDR1 LGHDT and CDR2 YNNKEL (reference sequence). The V gene lost 4 bases and the J gene lost 0 bases, with 12 bases spanning the gap. The CDR3 region is CASSPPTGNQETQYF. The CDR3 DNA sequence: TGTGCCAGCAGCCCACCCACGGGGAACCAAGAGACCCAGTACTTC.

V and J are TRBV28 and TRBJ1-2; no reliable D call. Looked up from germline, CDR1 is MDHEN and CDR2 is SYDVKM. CDR3 length: 16 residues. Trimming stripped 4 bases from V and 4 bases from J, with 19 bases between. The CDR3 loop reads CASSSLGQANIYGYTF. The CDR3 DNA follows: TGTGCCAGCAGTTCCCTTGGGCAGGCCAACATCTATGGCTACACCTTC.

This chain links TRBV20-1 with TRBJ1-4; 7 bases align to TRBD1. The CDR3 runs 13 residues. Germline values: CDR1 DFQATT, CDR2 SNEGSKA (reference sequence). Trimming cost V 5 bases and J 4 bases; bases outside gene matches: 4. This CDR3 is CSARGDSNEKLFF. As DNA, the CDR3 is TGCAGTGCTCGAGGGGACAGTAATGAAAAACTGTTTTTT.

This chain uses TRBV20-1 with TRBJ1-4; D not resolved. Trimming removed 6 bases at V and 8 bases at J, with 16 bases between. Germline-derived CDR1 and CDR2 are DFQATT and SNEGSKA (reference sequence). CDR3 size: 13 residues. CDR3 in amino acids: CSAPSPEDEKLFF. In DNA form, the CDR3 reads TGCAGTGCCCCGTCCCCAGAGGACGAAAAACTGTTTTTT.

This chain links TRBV20-1 with TRBJ2-3; 11 bases align to TRBD1. Trimming at V came to 4 bases and at J to 3 bases, leaving 3 bases not matched to a gene. Germline V gene lookup returns CDR1 DFQATT and CDR2 SNEGSKA (reference sequence). This CDR3 is 14 amino acids long. DNA of the CDR3: TGCAGTGCTATCCGGGACAGGGGGACAGATACGCAGTATTTT. This codes for CSAIRDRGTDTQYF.

A few counts support this clonotype. The chain combines TRBV18 with TRBJ2-3; D unresolved. Trimming removed 0 bases at V and 4 bases at J, with 8 bases between. The CDR3 contains 14 residues. From germline, CDR1 is KGHSH and CDR2 LQKENI. This CDR3 reads CASSPPGLSDTQYF. The CDR3 nucleotides are TGTGCCAGCTCACCACCGGGGTTGTCAGATACGCAGTATTTT.

This clonotype was counted a few times. The chain recombines TRBV25-1 with TRBJ2-5, with D possibly TRBD1 on 8 matching bases. This CDR3 has 14 amino acids. The V end was cut by 4 bases, the J end by 3 bases, with 12 bases between. Germline values: CDR1 MGHDK, CDR2 SYGVNS. CDR3 bases: TGTGCCAGCAGTGGCACAGGGGGGGAAGAGACCCAGTACTTC. Encoded protein: CASSGTGGEETQYF. Drawing the rest from reference TRBV25-1 and TRBJ2-5, the complete variable domain is EADIYQTPRYLVIGTGKKITLECSQTMGHDKMYWYQQDPGMELHLIHYSYGVNSTEKGDLSSESTVSRIRTEHFPLTLESARPSHTSQYLCASSGTGGEETQYFGPGTRLLVL.